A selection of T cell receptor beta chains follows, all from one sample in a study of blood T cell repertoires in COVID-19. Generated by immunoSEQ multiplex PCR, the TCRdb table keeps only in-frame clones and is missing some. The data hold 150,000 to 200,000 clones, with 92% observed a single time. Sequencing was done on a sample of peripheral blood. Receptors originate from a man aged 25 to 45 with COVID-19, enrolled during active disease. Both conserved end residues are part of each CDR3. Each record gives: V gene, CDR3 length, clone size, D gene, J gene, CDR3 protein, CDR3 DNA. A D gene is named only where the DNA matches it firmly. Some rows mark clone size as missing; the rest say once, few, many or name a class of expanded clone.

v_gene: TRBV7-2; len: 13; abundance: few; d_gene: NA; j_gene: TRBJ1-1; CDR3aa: CASSFSGSTEAFF; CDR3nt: TGTGCCAGCAGCTTCTCGGGGTCCACTGAAGCTTTCTTT
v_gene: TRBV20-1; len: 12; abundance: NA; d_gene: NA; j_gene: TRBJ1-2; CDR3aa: CSASGRLYGYTF; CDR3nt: TGCAGTGCTAGTGGCAGGCTCTATGGCTACACCTTC
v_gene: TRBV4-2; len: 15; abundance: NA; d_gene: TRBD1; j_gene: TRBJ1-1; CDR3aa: CASSLQTGTNTEAFF; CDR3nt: TGTGCCAGCAGCCTTCAGACAGGGACTAACACTGAAGCTTTCTTT
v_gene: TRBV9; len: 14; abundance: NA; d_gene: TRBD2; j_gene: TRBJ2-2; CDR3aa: CASSSGTNTGELFF; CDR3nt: TGTGCCAGTTCTAGCGGGACGAACACCGGGGAGCTGTTTTTT
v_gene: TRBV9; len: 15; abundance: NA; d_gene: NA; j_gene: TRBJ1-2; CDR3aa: CASSAGEGTAYGYTF; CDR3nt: TGTGCCAGCAGCGCCGGGGAGGGTACTGCCTATGGCTACACCTTC
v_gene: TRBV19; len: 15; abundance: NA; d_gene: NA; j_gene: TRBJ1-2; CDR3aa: CASSTYKQGHDGYTF; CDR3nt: TGTGCCAGTAGTACGTACAAACAGGGTCATGATGGCTACACCTTC
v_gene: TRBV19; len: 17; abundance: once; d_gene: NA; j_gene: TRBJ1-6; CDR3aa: CASSHRGGETYNSPLHF; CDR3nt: TGTGCCAGTAGCCACCGGGGAGGGGAGACCTATAATTCACCCCTCCACTTT
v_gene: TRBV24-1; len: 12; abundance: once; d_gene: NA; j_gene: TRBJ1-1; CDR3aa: CAPDRLNTEAFF; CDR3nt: TGTGCCCCGGACAGATTGAACACTGAAGCTTTCTTT
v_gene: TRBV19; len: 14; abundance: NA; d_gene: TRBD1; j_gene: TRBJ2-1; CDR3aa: CASSIRQGAHEQFF; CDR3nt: TGTGCCAGTAGTATCAGGCAGGGGGCCCATGAGCAGTTCTTC
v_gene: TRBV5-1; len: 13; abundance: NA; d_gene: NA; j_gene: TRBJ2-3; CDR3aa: CASSIDWLDTQYF; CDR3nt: TGCGCCAGCAGCATCGACTGGTTGGATACGCAGTATTTT
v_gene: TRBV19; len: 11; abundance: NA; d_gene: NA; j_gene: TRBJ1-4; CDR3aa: CASSRQEKLFF; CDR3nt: TGTGCCAGTAGCCGACAAGAAAAACTGTTTTTT
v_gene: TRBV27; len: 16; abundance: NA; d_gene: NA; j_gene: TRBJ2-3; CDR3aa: CASSLAGAVVTDTQYF; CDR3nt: TGTGCCAGCAGTTTAGCGGGGGCGGTCGTAACAGATACGCAGTATTTT
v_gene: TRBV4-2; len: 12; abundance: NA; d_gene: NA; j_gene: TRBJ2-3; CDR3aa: CASSQERGTQYF; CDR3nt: TGTGCCAGCAGCCAAGAACGGGGTACGCAGTATTTT
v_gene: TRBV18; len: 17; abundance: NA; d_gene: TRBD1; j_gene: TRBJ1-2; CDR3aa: CASSTGTGGRMNYGYTF; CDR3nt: TGTGCCAGCTCAACCGGGACAGGGGGGAGGATGAACTATGGCTACACCTTC
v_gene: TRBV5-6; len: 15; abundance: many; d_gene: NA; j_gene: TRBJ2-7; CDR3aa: CASSSTGTDNYEQYF; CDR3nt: TGTGCCAGCAGCTCCACCGGGACTGATAATTACGAGCAGTACTTC
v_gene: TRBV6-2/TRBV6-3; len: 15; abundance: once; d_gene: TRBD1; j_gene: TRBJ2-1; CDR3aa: CASSTWTGTYNEQFF; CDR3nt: TGTGCCAGCAGTACGTGGACAGGGACCTACAATGAGCAGTTCTTC
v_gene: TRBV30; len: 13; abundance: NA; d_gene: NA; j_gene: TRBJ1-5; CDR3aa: CAWSKGGEKAQHF; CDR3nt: TGTGCCTGGAGTAAGGGAGGGGAAAAGGCCCAGCATTTT
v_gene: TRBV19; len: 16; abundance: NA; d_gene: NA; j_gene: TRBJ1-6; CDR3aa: CASSTTGTTTGSPLHF; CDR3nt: TGTGCCAGTAGTACGACAGGAACGACGACGGGTTCACCCCTCCACTTT
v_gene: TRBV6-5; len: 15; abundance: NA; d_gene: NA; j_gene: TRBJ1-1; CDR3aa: CASSYSSHPNTEAFF; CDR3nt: TGTGCCAGCAGTTACTCGAGTCACCCGAACACTGAAGCTTTCTTT
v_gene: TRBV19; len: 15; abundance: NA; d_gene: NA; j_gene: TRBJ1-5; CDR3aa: CASSILRTSNQPQHF; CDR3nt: TGTGCCAGTAGTATATTGCGAACTAGCAATCAGCCCCAGCATTTT
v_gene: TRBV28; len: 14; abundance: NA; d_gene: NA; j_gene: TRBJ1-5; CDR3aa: CASSFGGAGQPQHF; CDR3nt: TGTGCCAGCAGTTTTGGGGGGGCCGGGCAGCCCCAGCATTTT
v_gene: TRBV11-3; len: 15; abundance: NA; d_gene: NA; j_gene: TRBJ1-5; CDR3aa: CASSRQGRRVQPQHF; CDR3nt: TGTGCCAGCAGCCGCCAGGGTAGGAGGGTTCAGCCCCAGCATTTT
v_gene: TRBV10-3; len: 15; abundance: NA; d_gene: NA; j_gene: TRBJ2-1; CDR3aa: CAIRNTEPGGNEQFF; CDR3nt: TGTGCCATCAGAAACACAGAGCCCGGGGGCAATGAGCAGTTCTTC
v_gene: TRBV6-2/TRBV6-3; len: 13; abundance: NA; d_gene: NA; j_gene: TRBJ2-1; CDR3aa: CASSSGQPTKQFF; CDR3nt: TGTGCCAGCAGTTCGGGACAACCTACCAAGCAGTTCTTC
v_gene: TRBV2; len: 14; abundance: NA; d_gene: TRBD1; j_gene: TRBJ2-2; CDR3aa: CASTGDRNTGELFF; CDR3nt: TGTGCCAGCACCGGGGACAGGAACACCGGGGAGCTGTTTTTT
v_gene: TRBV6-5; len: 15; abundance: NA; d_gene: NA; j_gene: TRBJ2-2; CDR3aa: CASSSGRINTGELFF; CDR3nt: TGTGCCAGCAGTTCAGGGAGGATAAACACCGGGGAGCTGTTTTTT
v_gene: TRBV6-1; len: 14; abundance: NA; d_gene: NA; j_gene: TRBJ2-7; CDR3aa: CASSESPDTYEQYF; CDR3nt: TGTGCCAGCAGTGAATCGCCAGACACCTACGAGCAGTACTTC
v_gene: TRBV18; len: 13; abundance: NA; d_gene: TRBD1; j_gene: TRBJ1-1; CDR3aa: CASSQTGGAEAFF; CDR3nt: TGTGCCAGCTCACAGACAGGGGGGGCCGAAGCTTTCTTT
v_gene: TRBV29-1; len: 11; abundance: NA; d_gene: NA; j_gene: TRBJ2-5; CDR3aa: CSGSRQETQYF; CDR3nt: TGCAGCGGATCGCGGCAGGAGACCCAGTACTTC
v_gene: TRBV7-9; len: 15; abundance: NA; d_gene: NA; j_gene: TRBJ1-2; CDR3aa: CASSLESRGWLGYTF; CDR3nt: TGTGCCAGCAGCTTAGAAAGCCGGGGGTGGCTGGGCTACACCTTC
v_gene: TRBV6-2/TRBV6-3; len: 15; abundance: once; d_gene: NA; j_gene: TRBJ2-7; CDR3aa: CASSYRVSSSYEQYF; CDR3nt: TGTGCCAGCAGTTACCGGGTTTCCAGCTCCTACGAGCAGTACTTC
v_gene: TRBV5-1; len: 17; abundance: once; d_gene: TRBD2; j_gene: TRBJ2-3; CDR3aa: CASSLAGREDATDTQYF; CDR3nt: TGCGCCAGCAGCTTGGCCGGGCGGGAGGACGCCACAGATACGCAGTATTTT
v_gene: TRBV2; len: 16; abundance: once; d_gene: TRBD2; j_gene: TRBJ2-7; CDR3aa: CASSEFTSGRGYEQYF; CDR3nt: TGTGCCAGCAGTGAATTTACCAGCGGGAGAGGTTACGAGCAGTACTTC
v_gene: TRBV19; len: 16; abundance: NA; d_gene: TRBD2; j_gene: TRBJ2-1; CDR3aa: CASSLRLAGGRYEQFF; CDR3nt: TGTGCCAGTAGTCTCCGACTAGCGGGGGGGCGGTATGAGCAGTTCTTC
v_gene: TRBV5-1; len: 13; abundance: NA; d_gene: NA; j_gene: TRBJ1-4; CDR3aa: CASRDRTNEKLFF; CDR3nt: TGCGCCAGCAGGGACAGAACTAATGAAAAACTGTTTTTT
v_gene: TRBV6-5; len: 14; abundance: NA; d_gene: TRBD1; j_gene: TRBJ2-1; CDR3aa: CASTGGGSYNEQFF; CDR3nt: TGTGCCAGCACAGGGGGTGGGAGCTACAATGAGCAGTTCTTC
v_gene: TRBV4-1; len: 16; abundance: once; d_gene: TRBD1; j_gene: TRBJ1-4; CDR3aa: CASSMRLQGADEKLFF; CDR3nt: TGCGCCAGCAGCATGCGCCTACAGGGGGCCGATGAAAAACTGTTTTTT
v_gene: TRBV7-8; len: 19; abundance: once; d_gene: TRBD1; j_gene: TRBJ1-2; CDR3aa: CASSIRDSNRISSNYGYTF; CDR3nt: TGTGCCAGCAGCATCCGGGACAGTAACCGAATATCCTCTAACTATGGCTACACCTTC
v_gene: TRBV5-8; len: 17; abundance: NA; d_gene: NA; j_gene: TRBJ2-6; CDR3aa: CASSLFLSVSGANVLTF; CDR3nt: TGTGCCAGCAGCTTATTTCTCTCCGTGTCTGGGGCCAACGTCCTGACTTTC
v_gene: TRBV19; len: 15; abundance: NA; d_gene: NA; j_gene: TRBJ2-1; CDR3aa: CASSIELVAFNEQFF; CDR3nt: TGTGCCAGTAGTATCGAACTAGTTGCCTTCAATGAGCAGTTCTTC
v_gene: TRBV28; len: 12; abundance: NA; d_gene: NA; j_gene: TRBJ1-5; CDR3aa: CASSPRFLPQHF; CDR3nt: TGTGCCAGCAGTCCCCGTTTTTTGCCCCAGCATTTT
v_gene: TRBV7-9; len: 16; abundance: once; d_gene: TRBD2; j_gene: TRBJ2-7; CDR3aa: CASSLSLAGGKYEQYF; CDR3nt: TGTGCCAGCAGCTTATCTTTGGCGGGGGGCAAATACGAGCAGTACTTC
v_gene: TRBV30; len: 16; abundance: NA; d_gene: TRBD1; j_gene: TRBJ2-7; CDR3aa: CAWSVGGQGFSYEQYF; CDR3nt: TGTGCCTGGAGTGTAGGTGGACAGGGCTTTTCCTACGAGCAGTACTTC
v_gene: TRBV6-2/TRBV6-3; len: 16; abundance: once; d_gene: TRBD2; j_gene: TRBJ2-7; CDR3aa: CASSYDSGRGSYEQYF; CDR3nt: TGTGCCAGCAGTTACGATAGCGGGCGGGGTTCCTACGAGCAGTACTTC
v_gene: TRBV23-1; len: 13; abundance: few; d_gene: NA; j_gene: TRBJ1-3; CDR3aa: CASHRGWADTIYF; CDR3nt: TGCGCCAGCCACAGAGGGTGGGCAGACACCATATATTTT
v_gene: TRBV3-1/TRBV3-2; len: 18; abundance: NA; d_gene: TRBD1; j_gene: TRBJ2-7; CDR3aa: CASSKILSWAGGNYEQYF; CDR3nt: TGTGCCAGCAGCAAGATCCTTTCATGGGCAGGGGGAAACTACGAGCAGTACTTC
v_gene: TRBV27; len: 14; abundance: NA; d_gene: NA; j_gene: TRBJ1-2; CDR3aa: CASSTTQGYYGYTF; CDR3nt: TGTGCCAGCAGCACCACACAGGGATACTATGGCTACACCTTC
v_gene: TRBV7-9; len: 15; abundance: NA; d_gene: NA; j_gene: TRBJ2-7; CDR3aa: CASSLAFWGDSEQYF; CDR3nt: TGTGCCAGCAGCTTAGCTTTCTGGGGAGACTCCGAGCAGTACTTC